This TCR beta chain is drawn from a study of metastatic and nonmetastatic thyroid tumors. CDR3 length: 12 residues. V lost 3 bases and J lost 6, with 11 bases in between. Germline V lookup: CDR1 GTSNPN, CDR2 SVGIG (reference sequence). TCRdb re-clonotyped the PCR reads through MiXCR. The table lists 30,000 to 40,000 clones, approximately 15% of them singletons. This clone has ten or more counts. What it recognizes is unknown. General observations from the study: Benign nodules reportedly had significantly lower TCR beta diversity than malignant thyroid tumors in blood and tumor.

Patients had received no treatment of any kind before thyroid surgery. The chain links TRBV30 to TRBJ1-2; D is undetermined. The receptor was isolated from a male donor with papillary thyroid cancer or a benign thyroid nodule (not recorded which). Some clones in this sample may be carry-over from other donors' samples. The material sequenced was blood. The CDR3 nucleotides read TGTGCCTGGAGCCTCTCTCCTAATGGCTACACCTTC. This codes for CAWSLSPNGYTF.